This T cell receptor (beta chain) was retrieved from a study of cytomegalovirus exposure and HLA in healthy donors. At the level of the study: The 120 validation repertoires and the approximately 670 first-cohort repertoires shared a platform, a later analysis reported.

Study-level findings and limits: Listed as cytomegalovirus-associated were 150 or so TCR beta chains.

It was the 120-subject validation cohort, separate from the 666-subject first cohort, to which the donors belonged. For this clone: Its antigen is currently unknown.

Clones were sequenced by immunoSEQ multiplex PCR, and TCRdb holds only the in-frame ones, with some missing. The data contain about 140,000 clones, almost 85% of them seen just once; the ten biggest clones take up almost 1.5%. Specimen: PBMCs. The sequence derives from a woman younger than 45 in good health and CMV-seronegative.

CDR3 residues: CASSLDERTACQETQYF. For the CDR3, the DNA is TGTGCCAGCAGCTTAGACGAGCGGACAGCCTGCCAAGAGACCCAGTACTTC. The chain combines TRBV7-7 with TRBJ2-5, with D possibly TRBD1 on 6 matching bases. V was trimmed by 1 base and J by 1 base, leaving 16 bases between them. The germline V gene has CDR1 SSHAT and CDR2 FNYEAQ (reference sequence). This CDR3 spans 17 amino acids.